The TCR beta chain under discussion was sequenced for a study of blood T cell repertoires in COVID-19. Study details: Acute-phase and convalescent COVID-19 samples originated in the United States, Italy and Spain. Sources were T cells, B-cell-depleted T cells, or PBMCs; the material itself was cDNA or gDNA.

The germline V gene encodes CDR1 SGHNT and CDR2 YYREEE (reference sequence). Trimming pared 0 bases from V and 2 bases from J, leaving 6 bases between. The CDR3 contains 13 residues. Per the authors' pipeline: Quantification of nucleated cells was approximated via reference gene primer amplification. Some clones are missing from TCRdb's copy, which holds only in-frame ones; the method was immunoSEQ multiplex PCR. For V, J and clone size, that table is used; D and trimming come from the DNA. The table lists 150,000 to 200,000 clones, roughly 73% of them singletons. Sequenced sample: peripheral blood. The TCR originated in a woman older than 75 with active or convalescent COVID-19. The rearrangement links TRBV5-4 to TRBJ2-7; D not certain. The CDR3 region is CASSLDTTYEQYF. The DNA of the CDR3 is TGTGCCAGCAGCTTGGACACTACCTACGAGCAGTACTTC. The whole variable domain, filled in from reference TRBV5-4 and TRBJ2-7, reads ETGVTQSPTHLIKTRGQQVTLRCSSQSGHNTVSWYQQALGQGPQFIFQYYREEENGRGNFPPRFSGLQFPNYSSELNVNALELDDSALYLCASSLDTTYEQYFGPGTRLTVT.